The next 2 T cell receptor beta chains were all read from a single sample in a study of shared clonotypes between healthy human individuals (dated by TCRdb to 2018 to 2021). Libraries came from the immunoSEQ multiplex PCR assay. In TCRdb, the immuneACCESS table is reduced to in-frame sequences with V and J assigned. These tables do not hold every clone; where another copy was compared, an unresolved V gene accounts for under half, and the others remain unexplained. The sample records roughly 520,000 clones, roughly 95% of which are singletons. 0.055% to 0.075% of the sample is taken by the ten largest. Material: naive CD4+ T cells sorted from blood. This specimen's cell subset or site label, interpreted: CD45RA+ positively selected. The receptors were gathered from a woman in her twenties or thirties in good health.

The V call is TRBV4-2, the J call TRBJ2-7; the D gene is possibly TRBD1 (5 bases). The germline V gene has CDR1 LGHNA and CDR2 YNFKEQ. CDR3 length: 14 amino acids. V was shortened by 2 bases and J by 5 bases, with 13 bases between the two germline ends. CDR3 nucleotide sequence: TGTGCCAGCAGCCAAATCCAGGGTCGGCACGAGCAGTACTTC. This sequence encodes CASSQIQGRHEQYF.

J is TRBJ1-2 and V is TRBV19; weak D call: TRBD1 (6 bases). V gave up 3 bases and J gave up 4 bases, with 9 bases separating them. The CDR3 consists of 13 residues. From germline, CDR1 is LNHDA and CDR2 SQIVND (reference sequence). The CDR3 loop reads CASSMGGPYGYTF. CDR3 bases: TGTGCCAGTAGTATGGGGGGGCCCTATGGCTACACCTTC.